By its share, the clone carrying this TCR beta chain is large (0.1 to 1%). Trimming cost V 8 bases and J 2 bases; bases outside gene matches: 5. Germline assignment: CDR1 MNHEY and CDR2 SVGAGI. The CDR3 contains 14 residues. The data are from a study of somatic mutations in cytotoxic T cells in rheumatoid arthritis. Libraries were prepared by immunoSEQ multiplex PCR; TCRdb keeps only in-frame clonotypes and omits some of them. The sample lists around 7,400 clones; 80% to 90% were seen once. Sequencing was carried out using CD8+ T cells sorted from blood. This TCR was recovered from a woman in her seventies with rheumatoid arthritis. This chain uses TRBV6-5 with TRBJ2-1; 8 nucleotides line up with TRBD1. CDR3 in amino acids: CASGGTGPYNEQFF. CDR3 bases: TGTGCCAGCGGCGGGACAGGTCCCTACAATGAGCAGTTCTTC.